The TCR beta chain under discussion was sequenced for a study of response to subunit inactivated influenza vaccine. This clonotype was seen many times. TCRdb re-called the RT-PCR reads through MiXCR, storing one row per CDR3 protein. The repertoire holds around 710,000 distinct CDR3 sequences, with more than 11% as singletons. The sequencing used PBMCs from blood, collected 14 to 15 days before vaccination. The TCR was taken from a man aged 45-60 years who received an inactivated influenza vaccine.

The CDR3 region has the DNA TGCGCCAGCAGCTTGGACAGGTTCCCAGATACGCAGTATTTT. It specifies CASSLDRFPDTQYF. This chain connects TRBV5-1 to TRBJ2-3, with D possibly matching TRBD1 (5 bases). This CDR3 spans 14 amino acids. CDR1 is SGHRS, CDR2 YFSETQ, per germline. Trimming left V 0 bases short and J 4 bases short, with 9 bases between.